This T cell receptor beta chain was documented in a study of CD8+CD57+ T cells in acquired aplastic anemia. Study in general: Sorted CD4+ and CD8+ cells yielded roughly 3 ug of DNA on average.

This clonotype has at least ten counts. Both TCR beta VDJ combination and CDR3 sequence profiling were carried out. Genomic DNA was the template for this profiling. TCRdb re-derived calls from the reads in MiXCR, one entry per CDR3 protein. In the table there are 150,000 to 200,000 distinct CDR3 sequences, around 45% of which are singletons. The sample taken for sequencing was sorted CD4+, CD8+, or CD8+CD57+ T cells (not recorded which) from PBMCs. This receptor was obtained from a human donor in good health.

The CDR3 region has the DNA TGTGCCAGCAGCCAAGGAATAGCGGGAGCAGAGACCCAGTACTTC. Translating gives CASSQGIAGAETQYF. The V and J genes are TRBV3-1 and TRBJ2-5; 9 bases are a match to TRBD2. Trimming cost V 1 base and J 4 bases; bases outside gene matches: 4. The CDR3 consists of 15 residues. Germline CDR1 and CDR2: LGHDT and YNNKEL (reference sequence).